The present entry profiles one T cell receptor (beta chain) with its context. What it recognizes is unknown. CDR3 length equals 16 residues. The ends were cut back, 1 base at V and 4 bases at J, with 14 bases in the middle. CDR1 SGHAT and CDR2 FQNNGV come from the germline V gene. Amplification of TCR beta used genomic DNA extracted from peripheral blood. The data were obtained in a study of T cell repertoires in aging, cancer and after chemotherapy. At the level of the study: The whole study produced a dataset of roughly 8.8 million TCR reads.

Rearranged V-D-J TRB sequences were amplified with a mixed TRB-A/B primer pool. TCRdb re-derived calls from the multiplex PCR reads in MiXCR, one entry per CDR3 protein. Among about 9,800 distinct CDR3 sequences listed, approximately 40% were seen once. Study findings and constraints: No conclusions about immunological memory after chemotherapy can be drawn from the repertoire data. Loss of evenness, beyond lost richness, contributed to age-related TCR diversity decline in cancer patients. Compared with age-matched healthy donors, untreated hematological or solid cancer patients showed higher blood TCR clonality.

The source is a human donor in good health. The sequencing input was blood. The chain carries TRBV11-2 and TRBJ2-1; D possibly corresponds to TRBD2 (6 bases). The CDR3: CASSLGPSVSYNEQFF. The CDR3, as DNA: TGTGCCAGCAGCTTAGGGCCTAGCGTATCTTACAATGAGCAGTTCTTC.